This TCR beta chain was found in a study of blood T cell repertoires in COVID-19. Under the authors' procedure: Scientists estimated how many nucleated cells there were by amplifying reference gene primers. Using immunoSEQ multiplex PCR, the repertoire was profiled, and TCRdb retains in-frame clones only, with some absent. V and J calls plus clone size are reproduced from that table; the DNA served to infer D and trimming. The sample consists of about 74,000 clones, around four fifths of them appearing once. The sequence was obtained from a man aged 65 to 85 with acute or convalescent COVID-19. The sample was peripheral blood.

The CDR3 here is CASSGQGDYEKLFF. As DNA, the CDR3 is TGTGCCAGCAGCGGACAGGGGGATTATGAAAAACTGTTTTTT. V usage is TRBV9 and J usage is TRBJ1-4, with 9 bases that match TRBD1. The CDR3 is 14 residues long. The germline CDR1 and CDR2 sequences are SGDLS and YYNGEE. With 3 bases clipped from V and 6 bases from J, the junction kept 3 bases outside the gene matches.